This T cell receptor beta chain was identified during a study of blood T cells in healthy people across ages. Study outcomes and limitations: Strong correlation linked observed beta diversity and percent naive T cells.

This clonotype was counted only a few times. Its specificity is not known. Through a sample-barcoded 5' primer and a J-beta primer mix, a second PCR was run for roughly 7 to 11 cycles. TCRdb redid the calling of the 5' RACE reads with MiXCR, one entry per CDR3 protein. Altogether over 550,000 distinct CDR3 sequences are present, approximately 30% being singletons, with the ten largest covering approximately 15%. V was cut by 5 bases and J by 0 bases, with 14 bases left in between. The CDR3 sequence is 15 residues long. Germline loops: CDR1 SGHRS, CDR2 YFSETQ. The clonotype was recovered from a woman aged 80 or older in good health. V gene TRBV5-1 combines with J gene TRBJ1-1; no firm D call. Material for sequencing was blood. CDR3 coding DNA: TGCGCCAGCAGACCAACAGCAGGAGTGAACACTGAAGCTTTCTTT. It translates to CASRPTAGVNTEAFF.